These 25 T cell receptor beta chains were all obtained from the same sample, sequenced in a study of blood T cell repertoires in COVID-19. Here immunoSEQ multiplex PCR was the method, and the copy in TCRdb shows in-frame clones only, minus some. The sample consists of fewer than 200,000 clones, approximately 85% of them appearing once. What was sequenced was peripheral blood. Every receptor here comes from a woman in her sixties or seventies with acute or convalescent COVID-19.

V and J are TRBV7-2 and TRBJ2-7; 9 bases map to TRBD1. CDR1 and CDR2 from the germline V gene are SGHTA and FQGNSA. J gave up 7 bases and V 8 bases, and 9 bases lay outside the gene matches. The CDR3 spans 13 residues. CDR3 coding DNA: TGTGCCAGCGCGCGGGACAGGGCTAAAGAGCAGTACTTC. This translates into CASARDRAKEQYF.

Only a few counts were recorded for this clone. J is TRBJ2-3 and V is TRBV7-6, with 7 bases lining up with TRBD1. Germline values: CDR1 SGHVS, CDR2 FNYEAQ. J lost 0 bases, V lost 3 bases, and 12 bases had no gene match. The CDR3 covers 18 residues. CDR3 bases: TGTGCCAGCAGCTTGCCCGCCCACAGGGGCCTAAGCACAGATACGCAGTATTTT. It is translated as CASSLPAHRGLSTDTQYF.

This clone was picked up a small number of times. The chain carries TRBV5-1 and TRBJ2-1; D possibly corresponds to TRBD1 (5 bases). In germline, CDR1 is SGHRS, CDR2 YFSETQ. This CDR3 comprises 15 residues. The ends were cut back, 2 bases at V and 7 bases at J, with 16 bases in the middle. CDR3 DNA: TGCGCCAGCAGCTTCCGCCAGGGCCCGATGAATGAGCAGTTCTTC. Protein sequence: CASSFRQGPMNEQFF.

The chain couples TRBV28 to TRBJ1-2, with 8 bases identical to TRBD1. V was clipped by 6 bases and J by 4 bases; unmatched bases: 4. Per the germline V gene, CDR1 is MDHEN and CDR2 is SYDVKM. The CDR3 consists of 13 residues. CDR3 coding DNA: TGTGCCAGCAGCCCCACAGGGGGCTATGGCTACACCTTC. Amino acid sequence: CASSPTGGYGYTF.

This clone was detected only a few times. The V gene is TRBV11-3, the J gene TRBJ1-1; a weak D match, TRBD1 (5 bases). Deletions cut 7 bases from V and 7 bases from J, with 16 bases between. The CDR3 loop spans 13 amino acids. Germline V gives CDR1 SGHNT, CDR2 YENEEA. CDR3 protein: CASTSTDSLEAFF. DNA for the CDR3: TGTGCCAGCACCTCGACCGACAGCCTTGAAGCTTTCTTT.

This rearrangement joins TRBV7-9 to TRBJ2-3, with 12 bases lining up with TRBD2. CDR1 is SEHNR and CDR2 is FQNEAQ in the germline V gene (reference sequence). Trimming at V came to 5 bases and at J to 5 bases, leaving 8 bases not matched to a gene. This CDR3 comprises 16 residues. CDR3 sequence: CASSPRLAGEVDTQYF. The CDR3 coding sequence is TGTGCCAGCAGCCCTAGACTAGCGGGAGAGGTAGATACGCAGTATTTT.

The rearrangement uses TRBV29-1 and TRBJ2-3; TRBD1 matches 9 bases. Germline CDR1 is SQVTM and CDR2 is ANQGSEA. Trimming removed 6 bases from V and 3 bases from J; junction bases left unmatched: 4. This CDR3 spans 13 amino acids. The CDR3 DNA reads TGCAGCGTAACAGGGGGCTCAACAGATACGCAGTATTTT. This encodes CSVTGGSTDTQYF.

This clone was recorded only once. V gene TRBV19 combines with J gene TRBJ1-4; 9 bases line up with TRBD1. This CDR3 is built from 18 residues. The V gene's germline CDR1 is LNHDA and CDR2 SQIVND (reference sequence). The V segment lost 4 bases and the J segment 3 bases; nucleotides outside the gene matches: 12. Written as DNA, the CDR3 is TGTGCCAGTAGTACGGGACAGGGAGGAGTAGGAGCTAATGAAAAACTGTTTTTT. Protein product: CASSTGQGGVGANEKLFF.

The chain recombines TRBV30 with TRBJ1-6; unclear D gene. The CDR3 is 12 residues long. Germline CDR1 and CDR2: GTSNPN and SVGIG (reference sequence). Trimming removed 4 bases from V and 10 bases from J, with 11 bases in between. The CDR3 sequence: CAWMAGFSPLHF. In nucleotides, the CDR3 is TGTGCCTGGATGGCAGGATTCTCACCCCTCCACTTT.

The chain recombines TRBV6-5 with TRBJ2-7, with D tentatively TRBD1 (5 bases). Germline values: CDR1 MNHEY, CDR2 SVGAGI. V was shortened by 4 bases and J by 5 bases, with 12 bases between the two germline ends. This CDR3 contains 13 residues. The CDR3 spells CASSSRVGNEQYF. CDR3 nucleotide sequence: TGTGCCAGCAGTTCCAGGGTTGGGAACGAGCAGTACTTC.

CDR3 coding DNA: TGTGCCAGCAGCTCTAAGCCGGGCACTGAAGCTTTCTTT. Its translation is CASSSKPGTEAFF. The chain uses TRBV7-3 and TRBJ1-1; D is uncertain. This CDR3 comprises 13 residues. Germline V gene data show CDR1 as SGHTA and CDR2 as FQGTGA. V lost 4 bases, J lost 4 bases, and 10 bases lay in between. Using reference TRBV7-3 and TRBJ1-1 for the parts outside the CDR3, the full variable domain is GAGVSQTPSNKVTEKGKYVELRCDPISGHTALYWYRQSLGQGPEFLIYFQGTGAADDSGLPNDRFFAVRPEGSVSTLKIQRTERGDSAVYLCASSSKPGTEAFFGQGTRLTVV.

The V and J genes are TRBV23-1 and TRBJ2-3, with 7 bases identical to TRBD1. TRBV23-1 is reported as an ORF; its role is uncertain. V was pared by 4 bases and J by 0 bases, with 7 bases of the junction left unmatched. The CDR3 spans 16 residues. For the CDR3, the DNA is TGCGCCAGCAGTCGCCAACAGGGGCCTAGCACAGATACGCAGTATTTT. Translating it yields CASSRQQGPSTDTQYF.

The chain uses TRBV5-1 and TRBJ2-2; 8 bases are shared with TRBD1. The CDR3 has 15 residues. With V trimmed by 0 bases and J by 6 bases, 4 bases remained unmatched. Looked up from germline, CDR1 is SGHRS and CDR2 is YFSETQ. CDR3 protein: CASSLGQGAAGELFF. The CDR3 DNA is TGCGCCAGCAGCTTGGGTCAGGGGGCAGCCGGGGAGCTGTTTTTT.

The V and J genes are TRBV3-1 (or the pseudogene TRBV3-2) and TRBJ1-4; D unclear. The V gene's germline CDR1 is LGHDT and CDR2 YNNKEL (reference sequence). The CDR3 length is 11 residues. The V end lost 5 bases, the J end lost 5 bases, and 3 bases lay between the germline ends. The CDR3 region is CASSSNEKLFF. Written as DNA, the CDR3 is TGTGCCAGCAGCTCAAATGAAAAACTGTTTTTT.

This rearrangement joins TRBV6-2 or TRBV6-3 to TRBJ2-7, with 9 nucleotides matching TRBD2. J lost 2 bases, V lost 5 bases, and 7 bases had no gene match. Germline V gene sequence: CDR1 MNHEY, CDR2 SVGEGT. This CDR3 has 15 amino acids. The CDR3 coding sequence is TGTGCCAGCAGTCGGCCTAGCGGGGTTCCCTACGAGCAGTACGTC. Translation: CASSRPSGVPYEQYV.

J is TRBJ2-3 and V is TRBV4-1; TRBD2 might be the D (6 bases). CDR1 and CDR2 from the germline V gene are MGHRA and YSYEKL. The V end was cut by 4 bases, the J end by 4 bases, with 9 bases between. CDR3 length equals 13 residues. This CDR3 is CASSRGAPDTQYF. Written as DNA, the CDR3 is TGCGCCAGCAGCCGCGGGGCGCCAGATACGCAGTATTTT.

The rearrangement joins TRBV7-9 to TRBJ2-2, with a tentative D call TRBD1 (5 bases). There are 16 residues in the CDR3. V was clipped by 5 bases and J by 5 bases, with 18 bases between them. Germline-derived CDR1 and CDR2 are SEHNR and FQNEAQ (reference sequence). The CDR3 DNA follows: TGTGCCAGCAGCCCAGGGAATCAGGGTATTACCGGGGAGCTGTTTTTT. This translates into CASSPGNQGITGELFF.

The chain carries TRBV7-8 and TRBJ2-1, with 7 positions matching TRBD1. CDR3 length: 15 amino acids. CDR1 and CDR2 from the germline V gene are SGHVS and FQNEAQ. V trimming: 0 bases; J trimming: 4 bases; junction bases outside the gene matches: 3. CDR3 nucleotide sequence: TGTGCCAGCAGCTTAGCCGGACAGGCTTACAATGAGCAGTTCTTC. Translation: CASSLAGQAYNEQFF.

CDR3: CASQGRGRGTEAFF. In DNA form, the CDR3 reads TGTGCCAGCCAGGGTAGGGGGCGAGGCACTGAAGCTTTCTTT. This chain links TRBV19 with TRBJ1-1, with TRBD1 matching over 7 bases. The CDR3 sequence is 14 residues long. J was trimmed by 4 bases and V by 9 bases; bases with no gene match: 11. From germline, CDR1 is LNHDA and CDR2 SQIVND (reference sequence).

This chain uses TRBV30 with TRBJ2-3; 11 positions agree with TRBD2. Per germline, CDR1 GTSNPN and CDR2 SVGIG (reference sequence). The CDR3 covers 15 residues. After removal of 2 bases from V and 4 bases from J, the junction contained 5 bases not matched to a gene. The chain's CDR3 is CAWSRGLAESDTQYF. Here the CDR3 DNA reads TGTGCCTGGAGTAGGGGACTAGCGGAATCAGATACGCAGTATTTT.

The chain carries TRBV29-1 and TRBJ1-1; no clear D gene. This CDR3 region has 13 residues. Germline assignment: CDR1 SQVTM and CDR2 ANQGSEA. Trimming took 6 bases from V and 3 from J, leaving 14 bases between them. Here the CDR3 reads CSVGKRVDTEAFF. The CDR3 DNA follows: TGCAGCGTGGGTAAGAGGGTTGACACTGAAGCTTTCTTT.

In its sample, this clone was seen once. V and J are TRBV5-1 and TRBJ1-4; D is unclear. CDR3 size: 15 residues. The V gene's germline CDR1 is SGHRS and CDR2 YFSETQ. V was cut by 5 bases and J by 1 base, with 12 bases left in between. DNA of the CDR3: TGCGCCAGCAGACCCGCCGGGAGAACTAATGAAAAACTGTTTTTT. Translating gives CASRPAGRTNEKLFF.

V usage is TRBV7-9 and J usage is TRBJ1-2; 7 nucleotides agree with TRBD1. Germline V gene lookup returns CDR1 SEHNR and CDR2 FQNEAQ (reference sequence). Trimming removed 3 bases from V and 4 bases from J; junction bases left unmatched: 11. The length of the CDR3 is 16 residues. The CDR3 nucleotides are TGTGCCAGCAGCTTCACAGGGGAAGCGGTCGTCTATGGCTACACCTTC. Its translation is CASSFTGEAVVYGYTF.

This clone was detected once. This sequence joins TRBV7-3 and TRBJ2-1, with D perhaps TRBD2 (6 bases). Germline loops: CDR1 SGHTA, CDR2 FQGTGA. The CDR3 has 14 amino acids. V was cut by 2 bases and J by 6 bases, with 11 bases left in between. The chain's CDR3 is CASSLGGLANEQFF. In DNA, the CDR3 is TGTGCCAGCAGCTTAGGGGGACTGGCCAATGAGCAGTTCTTC. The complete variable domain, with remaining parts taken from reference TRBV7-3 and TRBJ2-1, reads GAGVSQTPSNKVTEKGKYVELRCDPISGHTALYWYRQSLGQGPEFLIYFQGTGAADDSGLPNDRFFAVRPEGSVSTLKIQRTERGDSAVYLCASSLGGLANEQFFGPGTRLTVL.

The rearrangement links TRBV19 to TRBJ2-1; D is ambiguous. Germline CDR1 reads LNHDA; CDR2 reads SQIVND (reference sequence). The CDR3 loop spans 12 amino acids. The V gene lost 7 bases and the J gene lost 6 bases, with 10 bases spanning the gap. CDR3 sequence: CASTLTGNEQFF. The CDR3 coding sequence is TGTGCCAGTACCCTAACGGGCAATGAGCAGTTCTTC.